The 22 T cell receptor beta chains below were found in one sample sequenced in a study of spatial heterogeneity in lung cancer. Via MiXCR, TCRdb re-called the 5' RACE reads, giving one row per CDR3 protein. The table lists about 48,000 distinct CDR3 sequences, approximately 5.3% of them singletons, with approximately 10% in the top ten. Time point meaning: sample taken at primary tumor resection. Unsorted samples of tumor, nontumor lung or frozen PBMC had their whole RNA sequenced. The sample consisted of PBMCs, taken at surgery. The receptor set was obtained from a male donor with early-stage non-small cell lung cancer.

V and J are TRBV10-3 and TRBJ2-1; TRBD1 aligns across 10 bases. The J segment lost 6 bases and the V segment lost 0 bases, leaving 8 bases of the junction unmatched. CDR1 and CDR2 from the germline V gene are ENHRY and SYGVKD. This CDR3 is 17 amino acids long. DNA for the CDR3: TGTGCCATCAGTGAGTCGCACCGACAGGGGGCCTGCAATGAGCAGTTCTTC. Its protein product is CAISESHRQGACNEQFF.

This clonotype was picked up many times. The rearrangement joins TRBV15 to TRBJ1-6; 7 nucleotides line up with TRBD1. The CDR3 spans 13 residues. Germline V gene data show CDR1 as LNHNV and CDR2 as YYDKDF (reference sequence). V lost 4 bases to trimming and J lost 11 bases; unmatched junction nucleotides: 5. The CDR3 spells CATSNAGTAPLHF. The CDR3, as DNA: TGTGCCACCAGCAACGCAGGGACAGCACCCCTCCACTTT.

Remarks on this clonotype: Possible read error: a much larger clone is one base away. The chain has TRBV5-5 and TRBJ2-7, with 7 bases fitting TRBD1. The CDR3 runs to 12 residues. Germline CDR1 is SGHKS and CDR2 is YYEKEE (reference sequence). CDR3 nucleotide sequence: TGTGCCCGCAGCTTGTTACAGGGGCAGCAGTACTTC. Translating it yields CARSLLQGQQYF.

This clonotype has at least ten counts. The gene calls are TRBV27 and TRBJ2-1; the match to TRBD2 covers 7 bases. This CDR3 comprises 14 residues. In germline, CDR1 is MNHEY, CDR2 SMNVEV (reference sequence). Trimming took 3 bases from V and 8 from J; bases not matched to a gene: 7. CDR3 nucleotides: TGTGCCAGCAGTTTGGCGGGAGTCGATGATGAGCAGTTCTTC. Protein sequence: CASSLAGVDDEQFF.

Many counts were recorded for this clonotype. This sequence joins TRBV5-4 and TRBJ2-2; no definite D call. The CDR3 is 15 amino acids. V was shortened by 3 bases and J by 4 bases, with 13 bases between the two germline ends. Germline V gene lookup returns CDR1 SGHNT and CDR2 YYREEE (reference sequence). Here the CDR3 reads CASSSWAGFTGELFF. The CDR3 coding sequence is TGTGCCAGCAGCTCGTGGGCCGGGTTCACCGGGGAGCTGTTTTTT.

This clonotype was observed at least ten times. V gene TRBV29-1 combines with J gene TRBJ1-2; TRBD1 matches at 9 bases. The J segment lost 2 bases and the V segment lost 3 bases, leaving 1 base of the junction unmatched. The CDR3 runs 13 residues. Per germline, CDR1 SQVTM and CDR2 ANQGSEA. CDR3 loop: CSVEGQGNYGYTF. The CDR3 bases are TGCAGCGTTGAGGGACAGGGAAACTATGGCTACACCTTC.

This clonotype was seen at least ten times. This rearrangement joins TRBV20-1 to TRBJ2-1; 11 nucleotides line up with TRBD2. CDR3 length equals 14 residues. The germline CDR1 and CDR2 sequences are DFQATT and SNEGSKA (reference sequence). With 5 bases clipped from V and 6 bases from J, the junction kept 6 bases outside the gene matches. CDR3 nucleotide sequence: TGCAGTGCTTTAGCGGGAGGGCGGTTCAATGAGCAGTTCTTC. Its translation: CSALAGGRFNEQFF.

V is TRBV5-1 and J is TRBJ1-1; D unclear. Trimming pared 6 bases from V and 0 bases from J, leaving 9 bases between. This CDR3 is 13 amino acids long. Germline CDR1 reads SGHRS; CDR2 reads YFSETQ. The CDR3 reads CASTSAMNTEAFF. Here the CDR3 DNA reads TGCGCCAGCACCTCGGCGATGAACACTGAAGCTTTCTTT.

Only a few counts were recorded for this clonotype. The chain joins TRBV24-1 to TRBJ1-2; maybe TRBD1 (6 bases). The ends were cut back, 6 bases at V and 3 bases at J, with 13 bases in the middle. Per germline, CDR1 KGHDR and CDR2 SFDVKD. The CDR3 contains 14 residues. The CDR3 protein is CATSPGDIYYGYTF. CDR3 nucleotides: TGTGCCACCAGTCCAGGGGACATTTACTATGGCTACACCTTC.

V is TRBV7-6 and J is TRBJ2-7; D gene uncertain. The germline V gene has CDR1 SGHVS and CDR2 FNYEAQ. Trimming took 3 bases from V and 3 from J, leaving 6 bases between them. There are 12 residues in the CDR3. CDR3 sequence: CASSFLGYEQYF. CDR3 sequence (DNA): TGTGCCAGCAGCTTCCTAGGCTACGAGCAGTACTTC.

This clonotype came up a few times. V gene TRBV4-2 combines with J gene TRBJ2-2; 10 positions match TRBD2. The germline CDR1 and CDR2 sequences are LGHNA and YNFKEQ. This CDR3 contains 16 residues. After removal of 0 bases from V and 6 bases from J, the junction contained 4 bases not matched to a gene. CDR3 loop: CASSQEGAGGPGELFF. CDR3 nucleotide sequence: TGTGCCAGCAGCCAAGAAGGAGCGGGAGGGCCCGGGGAGCTGTTTTTT.

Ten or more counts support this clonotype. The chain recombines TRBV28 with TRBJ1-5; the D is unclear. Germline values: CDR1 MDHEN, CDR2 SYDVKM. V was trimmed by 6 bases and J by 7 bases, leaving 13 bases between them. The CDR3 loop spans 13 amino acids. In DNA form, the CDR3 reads TGTGCCAGCAGCCCCCCGGGGAGACAGCCCCAGCATTTT. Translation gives CASSPPGRQPQHF.

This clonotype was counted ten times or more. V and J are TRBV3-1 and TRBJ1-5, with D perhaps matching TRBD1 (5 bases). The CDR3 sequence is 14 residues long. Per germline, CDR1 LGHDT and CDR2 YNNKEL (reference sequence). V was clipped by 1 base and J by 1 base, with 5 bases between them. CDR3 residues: CASSQAGSNQPQHF. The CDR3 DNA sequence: TGTGCCAGCAGCCAAGCAGGGAGCAATCAGCCCCAGCATTTT.

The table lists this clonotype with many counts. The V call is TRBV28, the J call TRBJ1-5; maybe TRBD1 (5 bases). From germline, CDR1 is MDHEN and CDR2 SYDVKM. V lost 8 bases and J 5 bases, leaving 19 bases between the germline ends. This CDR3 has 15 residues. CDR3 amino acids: CASVPDRGPYQPQHF. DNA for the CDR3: TGTGCCAGCGTCCCCGACAGAGGGCCTTATCAGCCCCAGCATTTT.

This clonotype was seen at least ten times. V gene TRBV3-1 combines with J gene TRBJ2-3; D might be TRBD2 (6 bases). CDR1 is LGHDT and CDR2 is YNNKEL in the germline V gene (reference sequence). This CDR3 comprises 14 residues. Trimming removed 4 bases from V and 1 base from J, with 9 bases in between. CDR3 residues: CASSLSGGTDTQYF. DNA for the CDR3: TGTGCCAGCAGCCTTAGCGGAGGCACAGATACGCAGTATTTT.

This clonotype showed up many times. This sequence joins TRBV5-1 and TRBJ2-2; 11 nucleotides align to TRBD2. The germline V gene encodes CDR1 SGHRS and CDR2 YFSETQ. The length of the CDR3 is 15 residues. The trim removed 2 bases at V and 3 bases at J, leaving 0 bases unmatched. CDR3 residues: CASSFSGRDTGELFF. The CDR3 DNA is TGCGCCAGCAGCTTTAGCGGGAGGGACACCGGGGAGCTGTTTTTT. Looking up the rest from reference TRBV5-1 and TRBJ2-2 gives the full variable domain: KAGVTQTPRYLIKTRGQQVTLSCSPISGHRSVSWYQQTPGQGLQFLFEYFSETQRNKGNFPGRFSGRQFSNSRSEMNVSTLELGDSALYLCASSFSGRDTGELFFGEGSRLTVL.

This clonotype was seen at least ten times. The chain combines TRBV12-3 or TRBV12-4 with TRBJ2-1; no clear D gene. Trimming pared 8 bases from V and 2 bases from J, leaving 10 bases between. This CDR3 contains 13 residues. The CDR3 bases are TGTGCCAGCCGGGCAGACGCCTACAATGAGCAGTTCTTC. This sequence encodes CASRADAYNEQFF.

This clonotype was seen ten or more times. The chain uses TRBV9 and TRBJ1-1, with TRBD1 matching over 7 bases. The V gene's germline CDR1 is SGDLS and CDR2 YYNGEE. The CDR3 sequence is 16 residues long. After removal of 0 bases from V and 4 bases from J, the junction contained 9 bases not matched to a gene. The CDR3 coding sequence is TGTGCCAGCAGCGTAGACCCGGACAGGCTTGGCACTGAAGCTTTCTTT. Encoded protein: CASSVDPDRLGTEAFF.

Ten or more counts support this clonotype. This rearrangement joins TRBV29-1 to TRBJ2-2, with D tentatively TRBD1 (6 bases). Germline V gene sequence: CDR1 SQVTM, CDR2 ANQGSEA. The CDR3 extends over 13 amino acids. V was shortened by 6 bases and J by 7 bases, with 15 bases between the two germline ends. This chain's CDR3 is CSVLQGRIGELFF. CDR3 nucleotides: TGCAGCGTCCTACAGGGACGGATCGGGGAGCTGTTTTTT.

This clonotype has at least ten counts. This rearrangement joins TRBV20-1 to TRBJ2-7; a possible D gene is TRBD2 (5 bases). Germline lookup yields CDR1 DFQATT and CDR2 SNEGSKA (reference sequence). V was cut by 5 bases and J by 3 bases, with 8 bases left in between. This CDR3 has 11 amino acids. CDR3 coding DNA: TGCAGTGCTTCGGACTTCTACGAGCAGTACTTC. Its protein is CSASDFYEQYF.

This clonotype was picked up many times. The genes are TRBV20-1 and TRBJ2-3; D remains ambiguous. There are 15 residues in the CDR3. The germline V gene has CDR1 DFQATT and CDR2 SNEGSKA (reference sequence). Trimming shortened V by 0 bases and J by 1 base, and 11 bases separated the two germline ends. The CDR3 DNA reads TGCAGTGCTAGAGAACTTGTTGTGGGCACAGATACGCAGTATTTT. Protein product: CSARELVVGTDTQYF.

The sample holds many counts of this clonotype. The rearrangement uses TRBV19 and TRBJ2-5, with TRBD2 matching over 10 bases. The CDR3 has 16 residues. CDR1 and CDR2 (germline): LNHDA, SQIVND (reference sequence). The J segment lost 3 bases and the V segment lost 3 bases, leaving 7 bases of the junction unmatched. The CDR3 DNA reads TGTGCCAGTAGTATTGGAACTAGCGGGGTCAAAGAGACCCAGTACTTC. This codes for CASSIGTSGVKETQYF.